Included here is one T cell receptor (beta chain) sequence, with context. Antigen: not known. This CDR3 region has 16 residues. The V and J ends lost 2 bases and 8 bases, in that order; junction bases with no gene match: 9. Germline CDR1 SGDLS, CDR2 YYNGEE. This sample was taken from a study of T-cell memory formation after mild COVID-19. Whole-study context: The TCR clusters were mostly specific to one donor. Whole-study findings and limits: Clones from the second wave (peaking day 37) had unconfirmed SARS-CoV-2 specificity.

Constant-segment primers served in 5'RACE that generated TCR alpha and TCR beta cDNA libraries bearing sample barcodes and UMIs. TCRdb re-called the 5' RACE reads with MiXCR, one entry per CDR3 protein. The data show hundreds of thousands of distinct CDR3 sequences, just over 20% seen once. V gene TRBV9 combines with J gene TRBJ1-4; 10 bases match TRBD1. The sequenced material came from PBMCs or a T cell subset sorted from them (not recorded which). The receptor's source is an adult woman who had mild COVID-19 (a few samples of this study predate the infection). Cell type and time point are not known. The CDR3 region has the DNA TGTGCCAGCAGCGTGGGGTACGGGACAGGGGAAGAAAAACTGTTTTTT. Amino acid sequence: CASSVGYGTGEEKLFF. Full variable domain (rest looked up from reference TRBV9 and TRBJ1-4): DSGVTQTPKHLITATGQRVTLRCSPRSGDLSVYWYQQSLDQGLQFLIQYYNGEERAKGNILERFSAQQFPDLHSELNLSSLELGDSALYFCASSVGYGTGEEKLFFGSGTQLSVL.